This TCR beta chain emerged from a study of cytomegalovirus exposure and HLA in healthy donors. CDR1 and CDR2 (germline): MNHNY, SVGAGI (reference sequence). V shed 4 bases, J shed 2 bases, and the junction held 7 bases outside the gene matches. CDR3 length equals 16 residues. PCR used 60 Vbeta primers and 13 Jbeta primers. The table came from immunoSEQ multiplex PCR; TCRdb's copy has only in-frame clones and leaves some out. The sample shows more than 55,000 clones, roughly four fifths of them seen only once. Healthy bone marrow donors made up the donor group. For this clone: Its cognate antigen is unknown.

Study-wide points: Excluded: some indistinguishable V segments such as TRBV6-2 and TRBV6-3. For most TCR beta V segments, an earlier analysis put the productive rate at about 87% or about 30% of the time.

Material: PBMCs. This sequence was found in an older woman in good health and CMV-seropositive. The chain employs TRBV6-6 and TRBJ1-5; 8 bases map to TRBD1. DNA for the CDR3: TGTGCCAGCAGTTCTACAGGGGGAACGGGCAATCAGCCCCAGCATTTT. Encoded protein: CASSSTGGTGNQPQHF.